Shown below are 23 T cell receptor beta chains from a single sample sequenced in a study of shared clonotypes between healthy human individuals. TCRdb keeps only in-frame clones here, not all; method: immunoSEQ multiplex PCR. The sample comprises under 1,100,000 clones, around 78% of which are singletons, and roughly 0.57% rests with the top ten. Input material: memory CD4+ T cells from PBMCs. The subset here: CD45RA-negative fraction. These receptors were collected from a man younger than 30 in good health. Some clones in this sample may be carry-over from other donors' samples.

The CDR3 DNA reads TGTGCCAGCAGTGAAGCGGCAGGGGGCACCTCCGAGCAGTACTTC. It codes for CASSEAAGGTSEQYF. The rearrangement uses TRBV6-1 and TRBJ2-7; 8 nucleotides line up with TRBD1. V dropped 0 bases and J dropped 6; count of bases not matched to a gene: 7. Germline assignment: CDR1 MNHNS and CDR2 SASEGT. This CDR3 is built from 15 residues.

This clone was seen ten or more times. The chain is built from TRBV16 and TRBJ1-4; D gene ambiguous. The V gene's germline CDR1 is KGHSY and CDR2 FQNENV. V was cut by 1 base and J by 0 bases, with 9 bases left in between. The CDR3 totals 16 residues. The CDR3 sequence: CASSQWEGATNEKLFF. The CDR3 region has the DNA TGTGCCAGCAGCCAATGGGAGGGAGCAACTAATGAAAAACTGTTTTTT.

The chain couples TRBV28 to TRBJ1-2; no clear D gene. Germline CDR1 reads MDHEN; CDR2 reads SYDVKM. The V end was cut by 4 bases, the J end by 6 bases, with 9 bases between. This CDR3 is 12 amino acids long. CDR3 residues: CASSSIVDGYTF. In DNA, the CDR3 is TGTGCCAGCAGTTCAATAGTGGATGGCTACACCTTC.

The rearrangement joins TRBV5-1 to TRBJ2-2; a possible D gene is TRBD1 (6 bases). Trimming stripped 0 bases from V and 1 base from J, with 10 bases between. This CDR3 is 16 amino acids long. Germline CDR1 SGHRS, CDR2 YFSETQ. CDR3: CASSLEGHLNTGELFF. DNA of the CDR3: TGCGCCAGCAGCTTGGAGGGACATTTGAACACCGGGGAGCTGTTTTTT.

The CDR3 region is CASSLGVGEEQYF. DNA of the CDR3: TGCGCCAGCAGCTTGGGAGTGGGAGAGGAGCAGTACTTC. The chain employs TRBV5-1 and TRBJ2-7; a possible D gene is TRBD2 (5 bases). The CDR3 sequence is 13 residues long. The V end lost 0 bases, the J end lost 7 bases, and 11 bases lay between the germline ends. The germline V gene has CDR1 SGHRS and CDR2 YFSETQ.

The V gene is TRBV20-1, the J gene TRBJ2-7, with D unresolved. The CDR3 has 10 residues. From germline, CDR1 is DFQATT and CDR2 SNEGSKA (reference sequence). Deletions cut 5 bases from V and 6 bases from J, with 8 bases between. CDR3 DNA: TGCAGTGCTGTGCAGTCCGAGCAGTACTTC. This encodes CSAVQSEQYF.

CDR3 residues: CASSVSGANYGYTF. CDR3 coding DNA: TGTGCCAGCAGCGTCAGTGGAGCTAACTATGGCTACACCTTC. J is TRBJ1-2 and V is TRBV27; D is unresolved. Trimming took 6 bases from V and 0 from J, leaving 11 bases between them. The CDR3 length is 14 residues. Germline V lookup: CDR1 MNHEY, CDR2 SMNVEV (reference sequence).

This clone was seen just once. This may be a read error, as it is one base from a much larger clone. The chain recombines TRBV11-3 with TRBJ1-1; no clear D. Germline V gene sequence: CDR1 SGHNT, CDR2 YENEEA. Trimming took off 2 bases at V and 0 bases at J, with 1 base between the two ends. The CDR3 sequence is 12 residues long. The CDR3 region is CASSLMNTEAFF. As DNA, the CDR3 is TGTGCCAGCAGCTTAATGAACACTGAAGCTTTCTTT.

This rearrangement joins TRBV10-3 to TRBJ1-2; 9 bases map to TRBD1. After removal of 7 bases from V and 8 bases from J, the junction contained 11 bases not matched to a gene. Germline V gene sequence: CDR1 ENHRY, CDR2 SYGVKD. This CDR3 is built from 14 residues. This CDR3 reads CAITADRGGRGYTF. The CDR3 nucleotides read TGTGCCATCACCGCGGACAGGGGAGGTCGCGGCTACACCTTC.

V usage is TRBV7-9 and J usage is TRBJ2-5; D gene ambiguous. This CDR3 has 12 amino acids. The germline gives CDR1 SEHNR, CDR2 FQNEAQ (reference sequence). V was clipped by 5 bases and J by 11 bases, with 15 bases between them. The CDR3 region has the DNA TGTGCCAGCAGCCTACCTCAGCAGGAGCAGTACTTC. It translates to CASSLPQQEQYF.

This clone was recorded a few times. The chain carries TRBV30 and TRBJ1-1; perhaps TRBD1 as D (5 bases). The CDR3 is made up of 11 amino acids. Trimming left V 8 bases short and J 7 bases short, with 14 bases between. CDR1 is GTSNPN, CDR2 SVGIG, per germline (reference sequence). The CDR3 DNA reads as TGTGCCCGTTACGGGGGTGGTGAAGCTTTCTTT. Its protein product is CARYGGGEAFF.

This clone showed up many times. This rearrangement joins TRBV4-1 to TRBJ2-1; D call uncertain. The CDR3 totals 13 residues. V lost 4 bases and J lost 4, with 8 bases in between. Germline V gene sequence: CDR1 MGHRA, CDR2 YSYEKL. The CDR3 DNA reads TGCGCCAGCAGCCGCGGCACGTACAATGAGCAGTTCTTC. Its translation: CASSRGTYNEQFF.

This clone was counted between two and nine times. The chain joins TRBV28 to TRBJ1-2, with 7 bases matching TRBD1. The J segment lost 5 bases and the V segment lost 10 bases, leaving 4 bases of the junction unmatched. Germline V gene data show CDR1 as MDHEN and CDR2 as SYDVKM. This CDR3 spans 11 amino acids. CDR3 bases: TGTGCCACCGGGGACAGTTATGGCTACACCTTC. It codes for CATGDSYGYTF.

With regard to this clone: The junction and the germline gene differ at one end; a read error may be behind it. V gene TRBV5-8 combines with J gene TRBJ2-2; 7 nucleotides match TRBD2. The germline gives CDR1 SGHTS, CDR2 YDEGEE. This CDR3 comprises 17 residues. CDR3 DNA: TGTGCCAGCACCTTGTCCCGCGGGAGTGGATACACCGGGGAGCTGTTTTTT. This sequence encodes CASTLSRGSGYTGELFF.

This clone was recorded at least ten times. This rearrangement joins TRBV6-1 to TRBJ1-5, with D perhaps matching TRBD1 (6 bases). Trimming left V 6 bases short and J 7 bases short, with 19 bases between. Germline V gene sequence: CDR1 MNHNS, CDR2 SASEGT. The CDR3 runs 15 residues. The CDR3 DNA sequence: TGTGCCAGCAGACCGGGCCCCGCAGGGGAGCAGCCCCAGCATTTT. This gives the protein CASRPGPAGEQPQHF.

The V and J genes are TRBV5-5 and TRBJ2-1, with 7 bases identical to TRBD2. CDR3 size: 15 residues. The V gene's germline CDR1 is SGHKS and CDR2 YYEKEE (reference sequence). The V segment lost 0 bases and the J segment 4 bases; nucleotides outside the gene matches: 4. The CDR3 loop reads CASSLDASGYNEQFF. The DNA of the CDR3 is TGTGCCAGCAGCTTGGATGCTAGCGGTTACAATGAGCAGTTCTTC.

There are a few counts of this clone. The chain has TRBV7-6 and TRBJ2-2, with D perhaps matching TRBD1 (6 bases). Between the trimmed V and J ends, which lost 6 bases and 4 bases, there was a span of 15 bases. This CDR3 has 15 amino acids. Germline V gives CDR1 SGHVS, CDR2 FNYEAQ. In DNA form, the CDR3 reads TGTGCCAGCAGACCTCAGGGGTGGAGCACCGGGGAGCTGTTTTTT. Amino acids: CASRPQGWSTGELFF.

This clone was observed a single time. Distinct nucleotide sequences in the sample also encode this CDR3. The chain links TRBV28 to TRBJ2-1; D uncertain. V was trimmed by 5 bases and J by 4 bases, leaving 6 bases between them. The CDR3 spans 12 residues. CDR1 is MDHEN, CDR2 SYDVKM, per germline. The CDR3 protein is CASSLFYNEQFF. DNA of the CDR3: TGTGCCAGCAGTCTTTTTTACAATGAGCAGTTCTTC.

The chain recombines TRBV5-1 with TRBJ1-2; D is unresolved. CDR1 and CDR2 from the germline V gene are SGHRS and YFSETQ. Trimming stripped 0 bases from V and 8 bases from J, with 14 bases between. This CDR3 spans 14 amino acids. The CDR3 protein is CASSLAPGEYGYTF. The DNA of the CDR3 is TGCGCCAGCAGCTTGGCGCCGGGTGAATACGGCTACACCTTC.

This clone is a singleton in its sample. The genes are TRBV11-1 and TRBJ2-1; no firm D call. Trimming removed 5 bases at V and 5 bases at J, with 19 bases between. The CDR3 runs to 16 residues. CDR1 is SGHAT and CDR2 is FQDESV in the germline V gene (reference sequence). Here the CDR3 reads CASSPNPRLGNNEQFF. CDR3 sequence (DNA): TGTGCCAGCAGCCCCAATCCAAGATTGGGGAACAATGAGCAGTTCTTC.

J is TRBJ2-7 and V is TRBV10-3, with a possible D match to TRBD1 (6 bases). Looked up from germline, CDR1 is ENHRY and CDR2 is SYGVKD. There are 18 residues in the CDR3. V was shortened by 4 bases and J by 5 bases, with 27 bases between the two germline ends. The CDR3 protein is CAISVGLGNKGGWDEQYF. The CDR3 DNA follows: TGTGCCATCAGTGTCGGTTTAGGAAACAAAGGGGGTTGGGACGAGCAGTACTTC.

The chain recombines TRBV9 with TRBJ2-3; D not resolved. This CDR3 is built from 15 residues. Germline assignment: CDR1 SGDLS and CDR2 YYNGEE. Between the trimmed V and J ends, which lost 4 bases and 1 base, there was a span of 13 bases. CDR3 sequence: CASSSLGSGTDTQYF. The CDR3 nucleotides read TGTGCCAGCAGCTCCCTCGGGTCCGGCACAGATACGCAGTATTTT.

This clone was detected only once. The rearrangement joins TRBV19 to TRBJ2-1; TRBD2 matches 11 bases. Germline CDR1 is LNHDA and CDR2 is SQIVND (reference sequence). The V segment lost 1 base and the J segment 6 bases; nucleotides outside the gene matches: 5. The CDR3 sequence is 16 residues long. In DNA form, the CDR3 reads TGTGCCAGTAGTATAGTAACTAGCGGGAGTTCCAATGAGCAGTTCTTC. This gives the protein CASSIVTSGSSNEQFF.